This T cell receptor beta chain was sequenced in a study of T cell repertoires in cytomegalovirus infection. Across the whole study: CMV epitopes in the study were HLA-C-restricted (recently identified) and HLA-B-restricted (well studied). Public TCR beta signatures were indicative of both CMV infection and a matching HLA type.

V lost 7 bases and J 7 bases, leaving 17 bases between the germline ends. In germline, CDR1 is MNHEY, CDR2 SMNVEV (reference sequence). There are 14 residues in the CDR3. In its sample, this clonotype was seen a few times. Its matching antigen is unknown. TCRdb redid the calling of the reads with MiXCR, one entry per CDR3 protein. The sample has some 700,000 distinct CDR3 sequences, around a third seen once. The specimen comprised cultured PBMCs, sampled from culture after CMV antigen stimulation. This receptor was identified in a human donor in good health (CMV status not recorded). Some clones in this sample may be carry-over from other donors' samples. The rearrangement joins TRBV27 to TRBJ2-1; a weak D match, TRBD2 (5 bases). The CDR3 DNA sequence: TGTGCCAGCAAAAAACGAGCCCCGGGAAATGAGCAGTTCTTC. Amino acids: CASKKRAPGNEQFF.